This TCR beta chain was recorded in a study of technical replicates of blood from a few donors. The assay was immunoSEQ multiplex PCR, and TCRdb's table has in-frame clones only and misses some. The sample shows around 70,000 clones, about 95% of them seen only once. Sequencing was done on a sample of T cells isolated from PBMCs. The clonotype comes from a human donor in good health.

CDR3 residues: CASSSGVREHTEAFF. CDR3 sequence (DNA): TGCGCCAGCAGCTCGGGAGTAAGAGAACACACTGAAGCTTTCTTT. This rearrangement joins TRBV5-1 to TRBJ1-1; D is undetermined. This CDR3 region has 15 residues. Germline values: CDR1 SGHRS, CDR2 YFSETQ. V was cut by 3 bases and J by 3 bases, with 15 bases left in between.